A single sample gave rise to the 13 T cell receptor beta chains below, sequenced in a study of blood T cell repertoires in COVID-19. Clones were read by immunoSEQ multiplex PCR, and TCRdb kept only the in-frame ones, dropping some. Here the sample spans roughly 160,000 clones, around 90% being singletons. The source material was peripheral blood. These receptors were obtained from a man aged 55-75 years with COVID-19, enrolled during active disease.

This clone was seen only once. This chain links TRBV10-3 with TRBJ1-3, with a weak D call TRBD1 (6 bases). The CDR3 has 14 amino acids. The germline V and J ends were trimmed by 4 bases and 2 bases, with 9 bases remaining between them. The germline gives CDR1 ENHRY, CDR2 SYGVKD. The CDR3 DNA reads TGTGCCATCAGTGTAGGGGGAGCTGGAAACACCATATATTTT. Protein product: CAISVGGAGNTIYF.

This clone came up a few times. The chain combines TRBV25-1 with TRBJ2-1; 7 bases map to TRBD1. The length of the CDR3 is 16 residues. The V gene end was trimmed by 6 bases and the J gene end by 3 bases; junction bases not matched to a gene: 11. Germline lookup yields CDR1 MGHDK and CDR2 SYGVNS. CDR3 loop: CASSSLQGSGYNEQFF. CDR3 nucleotide sequence: TGTGCCAGCAGCTCCCTACAGGGGAGCGGCTACAATGAGCAGTTCTTC.

The chain carries TRBV30 and TRBJ2-7; tentative D call: TRBD1 (6 bases). CDR1 and CDR2 from the germline V gene are GTSNPN and SVGIG (reference sequence). Trimming took off 4 bases at V and 0 bases at J, with 19 bases between the two ends. The CDR3 is 16 residues long. The CDR3 nucleotides are TGTGCCTGGAACTGCCCAGGGGTCCTACACTCCTACGAGCAGTACTTC. This encodes CAWNCPGVLHSYEQYF.

This chain links TRBV5-1 with TRBJ2-1; 8 bases align to TRBD2. With V trimmed by 1 base and J by 5 bases, 2 bases remained unmatched. CDR3 size: 14 residues. Germline loops: CDR1 SGHRS, CDR2 YFSETQ. The CDR3 is CASSLTSGNNEQFF. The CDR3 DNA reads TGCGCCAGCAGCTTGACTAGCGGAAACAATGAGCAGTTCTTC.

The chain couples TRBV5-6 to TRBJ1-5; TRBD1 aligns across 10 bases. The CDR3 is made up of 16 amino acids. Per germline, CDR1 SGHDT and CDR2 YYEEEE. Losses at the gene ends were 2 bases for V and 7 bases for J; bases not matched to a gene: 9. As DNA, the CDR3 is TGTGCCAGCAGCTTCTTCCGGGACAGGGGTTACCAGCCCCAGCATTTT. This codes for CASSFFRDRGYQPQHF.

The rearrangement uses TRBV6-5 and TRBJ2-7; D is possibly TRBD1 (5 bases). Trimming removed 5 bases at V and 2 bases at J, with 10 bases between. The CDR3 sequence is 13 residues long. Germline V gene sequence: CDR1 MNHEY, CDR2 SVGAGI. The CDR3, as DNA: TGTGCCAGCAGTCGCGACAGAACCTACGAGCAGTACTTC. This codes for CASSRDRTYEQYF.

The V gene is TRBV28, the J gene TRBJ1-4; perhaps TRBD1 as D (6 bases). Germline V gene data show CDR1 as MDHEN and CDR2 as SYDVKM. The V end lost 7 bases, the J end lost 4 bases, and 13 bases lay between the germline ends. The CDR3 contains 14 residues. CDR3 DNA sequence: TGTGCCAGCACCTCGGGGGGCGGTAATGAAAAACTGTTTTTT. Its protein product is CASTSGGGNEKLFF.

The chain recombines TRBV4-1 with TRBJ1-2; a weak D match, TRBD1 (6 bases). The germline gives CDR1 MGHRA, CDR2 YSYEKL. Between the trimmed V and J ends, which lost 8 bases and 4 bases, there was a span of 17 bases. This CDR3 spans 14 amino acids. CDR3 protein: CASGRPGERYGYTF. In DNA form, the CDR3 reads TGCGCCAGCGGCAGACCAGGGGAGCGCTATGGCTACACCTTC.

V gene TRBV5-1 combines with J gene TRBJ2-7; D uncertain. The V end lost 1 base, the J end lost 13 bases, and 12 bases lay between the germline ends. Per germline, CDR1 SGHRS and CDR2 YFSETQ. This CDR3 is 11 amino acids long. Here the CDR3 reads CASSLQEVYYF. CDR3 coding DNA: TGCGCCAGCAGCTTGCAGGAAGTCTATTACTTC. Using reference TRBV5-1 and TRBJ2-7 for the parts outside the CDR3, the full variable domain is KAGVTQTPRYLIKTRGQQVTLSCSPISGHRSVSWYQQTPGQGLQFLFEYFSETQRNKGNFPGRFSGRQFSNSRSEMNVSTLELGDSALYLCASSLQEVYYFGPGTRLTVT.

This clone was seen only a few times. The CDR3 here is CASSLNTGGPEQYF. The DNA of the CDR3 is TGTGCCAGCAGCTTAAACACAGGGGGCCCCGAGCAGTACTTC. This chain connects TRBV7-9 to TRBJ2-7; 9 bases are shared with TRBD1. This CDR3 spans 14 amino acids. V dropped 2 bases and J dropped 6; count of bases not matched to a gene: 5. In germline, CDR1 is SEHNR, CDR2 FQNEAQ (reference sequence).

J is TRBJ2-7 and V is TRBV10-3; 14 nucleotides match TRBD2. V lost 6 bases to trimming and J lost 5 bases; unmatched junction nucleotides: 6. Germline assignment: CDR1 ENHRY and CDR2 SYGVKD. The CDR3 covers 15 residues. In nucleotides, the CDR3 is TGTGCCATCAGATCGACTAGCGGGAGGGCCGACGAGCAGTACTTC. Translation gives CAIRSTSGRADEQYF.

This rearrangement joins TRBV7-8 to TRBJ2-7; 7 positions agree with TRBD2. This CDR3 spans 15 amino acids. Germline CDR1 SGHVS, CDR2 FQNEAQ. With V trimmed by 5 bases and J by 2 bases, 9 bases remained unmatched. The CDR3 coding sequence is TGTGCCAGCAGCGGGGGAGGGGCCAGAGCCTACGAGCAGTACTTC. It translates to CASSGGGARAYEQYF.

V usage is TRBV21-1 and J usage is TRBJ1-2; TRBD1 is the table's D call and was not checked against the DNA. TRBV21-1 is termed a pseudogene. This CDR3 comprises 15 residues. The CDR3 here is CASSHDNPTNYGYTF. The CDR3 DNA reads TGTGCCAGCAGCCACGACAACCCGACTAACTATGGCTACACCTTC.